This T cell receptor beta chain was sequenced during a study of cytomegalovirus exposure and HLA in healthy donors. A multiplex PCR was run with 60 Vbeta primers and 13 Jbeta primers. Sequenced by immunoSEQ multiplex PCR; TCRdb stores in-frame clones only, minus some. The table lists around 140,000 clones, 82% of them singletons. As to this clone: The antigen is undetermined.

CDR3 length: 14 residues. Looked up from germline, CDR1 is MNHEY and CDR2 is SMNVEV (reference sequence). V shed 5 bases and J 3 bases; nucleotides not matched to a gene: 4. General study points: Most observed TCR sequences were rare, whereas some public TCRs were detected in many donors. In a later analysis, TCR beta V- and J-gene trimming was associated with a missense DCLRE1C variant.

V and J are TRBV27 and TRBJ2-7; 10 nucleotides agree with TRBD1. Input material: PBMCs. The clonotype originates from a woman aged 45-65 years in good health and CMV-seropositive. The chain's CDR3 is CASSRTGGIYEQYF. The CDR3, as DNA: TGTGCCAGCAGTCGGACAGGGGGTATCTACGAGCAGTACTTC.